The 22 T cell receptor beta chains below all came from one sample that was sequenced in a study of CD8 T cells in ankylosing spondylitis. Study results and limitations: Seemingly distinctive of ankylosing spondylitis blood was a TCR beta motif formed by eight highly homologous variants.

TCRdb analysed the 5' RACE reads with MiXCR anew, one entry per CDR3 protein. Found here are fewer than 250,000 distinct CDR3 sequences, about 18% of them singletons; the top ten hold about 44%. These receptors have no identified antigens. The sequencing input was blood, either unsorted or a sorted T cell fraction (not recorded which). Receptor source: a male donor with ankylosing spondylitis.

CDR3 sequence: CSVEDRALNTGELFF. CDR3 DNA: TGCAGCGTTGAAGATCGGGCTCTGAACACCGGGGAGCTGTTTTTT. V and J are TRBV29-1 and TRBJ2-2; D remains ambiguous. Germline V gene data show CDR1 as SQVTM and CDR2 as ANQGSEA. This CDR3 has 15 residues. The germline V and J ends were trimmed by 0 bases and 1 base, with 9 bases remaining between them.

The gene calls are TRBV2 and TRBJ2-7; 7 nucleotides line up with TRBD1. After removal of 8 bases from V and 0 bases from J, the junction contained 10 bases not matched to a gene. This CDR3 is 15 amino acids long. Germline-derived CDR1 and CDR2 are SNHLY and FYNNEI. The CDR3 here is CASQMDGTVSYEQYF. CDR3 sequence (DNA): TGTGCCAGCCAAATGGACGGGACAGTCTCCTACGAGCAGTACTTC.

Here the CDR3 reads CASSVGQDHTGELFF. The CDR3 DNA is TGTGCCAGCAGTGTAGGGCAGGACCACACCGGGGAGCTGTTTTTT. The chain recombines TRBV6-4 with TRBJ2-2; D remains unclear. Trimming took off 4 bases at V and 3 bases at J, with 12 bases between the two ends. This CDR3 comprises 15 residues. Germline V lookup: CDR1 MRHNA, CDR2 SNTAGT.

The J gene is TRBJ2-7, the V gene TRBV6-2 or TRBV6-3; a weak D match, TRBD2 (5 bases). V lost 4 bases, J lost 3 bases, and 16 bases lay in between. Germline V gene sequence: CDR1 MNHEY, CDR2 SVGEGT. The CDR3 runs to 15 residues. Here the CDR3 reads CASSSDFPTYYEQYF. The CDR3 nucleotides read TGTGCCAGCAGTTCGGACTTTCCTACTTACTACGAGCAGTACTTC.

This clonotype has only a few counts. As DNA, the CDR3 is TGTGCCAGCAGGGGGACGGGACAGGGAGTGGAAGCTTTCTTT. It encodes CASRGTGQGVEAFF. This chain uses TRBV12-3 or TRBV12-4 with TRBJ1-1, with TRBD1 matching 9 bases. This CDR3 comprises 14 residues. Trimming took 6 bases from V and 8 from J; bases not matched to a gene: 10.

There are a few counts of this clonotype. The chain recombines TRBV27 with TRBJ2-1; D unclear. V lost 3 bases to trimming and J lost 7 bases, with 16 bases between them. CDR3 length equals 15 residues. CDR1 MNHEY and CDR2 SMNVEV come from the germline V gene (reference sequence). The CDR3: CASSFLGREWNEQFF. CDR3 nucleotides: TGTGCCAGCAGTTTTCTGGGCCGCGAGTGGAATGAGCAGTTCTTC.

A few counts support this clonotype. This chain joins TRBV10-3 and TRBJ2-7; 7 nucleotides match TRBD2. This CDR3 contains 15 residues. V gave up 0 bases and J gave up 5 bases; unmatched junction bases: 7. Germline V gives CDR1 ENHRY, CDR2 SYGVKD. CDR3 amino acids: CAISESIRGSNEQYF. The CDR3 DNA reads TGTGCCATCAGTGAGTCGATACGCGGGAGCAACGAGCAGTACTTC.

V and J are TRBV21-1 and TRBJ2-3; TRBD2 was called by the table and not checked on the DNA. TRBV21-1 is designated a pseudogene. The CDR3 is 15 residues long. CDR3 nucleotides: TGTGCCAGCAGCAGTTTGCGGGGAGGGGCAGATACGCAGTATTTT. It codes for CASSSLRGGADTQYF.

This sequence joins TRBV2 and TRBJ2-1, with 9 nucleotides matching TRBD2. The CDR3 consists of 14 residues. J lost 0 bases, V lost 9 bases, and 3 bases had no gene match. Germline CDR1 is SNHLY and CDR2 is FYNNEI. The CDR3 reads CARSGGISYNEQFF. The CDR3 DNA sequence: TGTGCCAGGAGCGGGGGGATCTCCTACAATGAGCAGTTCTTC.

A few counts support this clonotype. CDR3 protein: CASSLSRDADTQYF. In DNA form, the CDR3 reads TGTGCCAGCAGTTTATCGCGGGACGCAGATACGCAGTATTTT. The V gene is TRBV12-3 or TRBV12-4, the J gene TRBJ2-3, with D possibly being TRBD2 (6 bases). V was trimmed by 2 bases and J by 4 bases, leaving 10 bases between them. This CDR3 spans 14 amino acids.

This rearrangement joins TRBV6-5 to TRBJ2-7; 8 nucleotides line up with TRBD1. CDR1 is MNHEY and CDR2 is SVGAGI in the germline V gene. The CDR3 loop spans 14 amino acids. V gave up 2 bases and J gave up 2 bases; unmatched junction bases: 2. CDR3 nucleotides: TGTGCCAGCAGTTACCCGGACAGGGCCTACGAGCAGTACTTC. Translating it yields CASSYPDRAYEQYF.

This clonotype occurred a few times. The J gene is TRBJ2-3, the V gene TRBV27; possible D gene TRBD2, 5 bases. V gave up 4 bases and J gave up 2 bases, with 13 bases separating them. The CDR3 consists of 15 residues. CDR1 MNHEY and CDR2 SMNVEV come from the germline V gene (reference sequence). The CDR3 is CASSSSSGLTDTQYF. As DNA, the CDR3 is TGTGCCAGCAGTTCCTCCAGCGGCCTCACAGATACGCAGTATTTT.

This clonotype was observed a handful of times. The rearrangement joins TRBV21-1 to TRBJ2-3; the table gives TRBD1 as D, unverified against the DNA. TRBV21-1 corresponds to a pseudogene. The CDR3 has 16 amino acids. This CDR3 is CASSQHRDSWMDTQYF. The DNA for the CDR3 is TGTGCCAGCAGCCAACACAGGGACAGCTGGATGGATACGCAGTATTTT.

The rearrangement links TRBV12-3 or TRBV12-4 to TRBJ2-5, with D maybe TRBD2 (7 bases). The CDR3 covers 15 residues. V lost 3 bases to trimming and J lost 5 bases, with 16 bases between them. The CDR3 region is CASSLDGEGGETQYF. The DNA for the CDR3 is TGTGCCAGCAGTTTGGACGGGGAGGGGGGCGAGACCCAGTACTTC.

The DNA of the CDR3 is TGTGCCAGCAGTTTAAGCGGGAGATTCTACGAGCAGTACTTC. Translation: CASSLSGRFYEQYF. The rearrangement uses TRBV12-3 or TRBV12-4 and TRBJ2-7, with 8 bases that match TRBD2. Trimming at V came to 2 bases and at J to 3 bases, leaving 3 bases not matched to a gene. The length of the CDR3 is 14 residues.

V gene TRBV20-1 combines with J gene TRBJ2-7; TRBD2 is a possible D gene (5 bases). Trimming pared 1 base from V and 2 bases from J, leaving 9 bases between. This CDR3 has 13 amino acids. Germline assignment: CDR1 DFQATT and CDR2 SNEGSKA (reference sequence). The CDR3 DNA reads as TGCAGTGCTAGAGTTCTAGCACCCTACGAGCAGTACTTC. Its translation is CSARVLAPYEQYF.

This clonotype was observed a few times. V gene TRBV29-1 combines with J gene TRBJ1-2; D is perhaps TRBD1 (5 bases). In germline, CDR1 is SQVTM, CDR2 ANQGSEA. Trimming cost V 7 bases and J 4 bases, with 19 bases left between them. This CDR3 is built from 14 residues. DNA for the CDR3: TGCAGCGCCCGCAAACAGGACACTCGCTATGGCTACACCTTC. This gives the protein CSARKQDTRYGYTF.

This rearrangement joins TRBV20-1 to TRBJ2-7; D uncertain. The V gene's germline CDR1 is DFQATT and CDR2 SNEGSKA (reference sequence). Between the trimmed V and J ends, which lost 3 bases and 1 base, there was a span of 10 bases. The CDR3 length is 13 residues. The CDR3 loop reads CSASYELSYEQYF. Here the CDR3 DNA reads TGCAGTGCTAGTTATGAACTTTCCTACGAGCAGTACTTC.

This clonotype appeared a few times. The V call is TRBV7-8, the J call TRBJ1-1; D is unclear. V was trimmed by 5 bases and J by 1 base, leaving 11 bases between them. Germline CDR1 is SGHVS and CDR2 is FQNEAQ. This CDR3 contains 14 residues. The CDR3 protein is CASSLWTQNTEAFF. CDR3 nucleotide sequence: TGTGCCAGCAGCCTGTGGACCCAGAACACTGAAGCTTTCTTT.

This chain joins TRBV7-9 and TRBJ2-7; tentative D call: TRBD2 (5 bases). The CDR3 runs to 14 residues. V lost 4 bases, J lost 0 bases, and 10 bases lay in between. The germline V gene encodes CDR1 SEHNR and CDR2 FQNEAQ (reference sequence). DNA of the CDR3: TGTGCCAGCAGCTCCGGGGTCAACTCCTACGAGCAGTACTTC. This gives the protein CASSSGVNSYEQYF.

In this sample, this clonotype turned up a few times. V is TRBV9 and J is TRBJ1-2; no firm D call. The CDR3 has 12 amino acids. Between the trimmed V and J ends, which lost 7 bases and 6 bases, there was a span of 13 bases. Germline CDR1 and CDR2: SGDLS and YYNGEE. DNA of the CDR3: TGTGCCAGCGCAGCGGGAATCGATGGCTACACCTTC. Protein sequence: CASAAGIDGYTF.

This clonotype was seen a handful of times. CDR3 bases: TGTGCCAGCAGTGAAGGGACAGGGGACACCGGGGAGCTGTTTTTT. It codes for CASSEGTGDTGELFF. The rearrangement uses TRBV6-1 and TRBJ2-2; TRBD1 matches 9 bases. CDR3 size: 15 residues. Looked up from germline, CDR1 is MNHNS and CDR2 is SASEGT. Trimming at V came to 1 base and at J to 3 bases, leaving 0 bases not matched to a gene.